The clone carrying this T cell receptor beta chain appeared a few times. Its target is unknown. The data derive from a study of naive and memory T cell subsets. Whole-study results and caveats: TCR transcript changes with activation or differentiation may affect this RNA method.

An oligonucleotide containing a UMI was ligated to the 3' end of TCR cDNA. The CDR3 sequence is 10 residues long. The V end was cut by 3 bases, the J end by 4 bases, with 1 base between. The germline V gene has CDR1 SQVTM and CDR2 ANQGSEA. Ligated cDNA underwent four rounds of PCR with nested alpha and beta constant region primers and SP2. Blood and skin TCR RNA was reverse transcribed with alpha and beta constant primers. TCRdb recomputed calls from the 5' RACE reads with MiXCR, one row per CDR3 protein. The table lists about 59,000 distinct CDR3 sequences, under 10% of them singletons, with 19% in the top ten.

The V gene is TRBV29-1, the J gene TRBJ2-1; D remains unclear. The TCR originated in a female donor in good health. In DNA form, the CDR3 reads TGCAGCGTTGATTACAATGAGCAGTTCTTC. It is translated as CSVDYNEQFF.